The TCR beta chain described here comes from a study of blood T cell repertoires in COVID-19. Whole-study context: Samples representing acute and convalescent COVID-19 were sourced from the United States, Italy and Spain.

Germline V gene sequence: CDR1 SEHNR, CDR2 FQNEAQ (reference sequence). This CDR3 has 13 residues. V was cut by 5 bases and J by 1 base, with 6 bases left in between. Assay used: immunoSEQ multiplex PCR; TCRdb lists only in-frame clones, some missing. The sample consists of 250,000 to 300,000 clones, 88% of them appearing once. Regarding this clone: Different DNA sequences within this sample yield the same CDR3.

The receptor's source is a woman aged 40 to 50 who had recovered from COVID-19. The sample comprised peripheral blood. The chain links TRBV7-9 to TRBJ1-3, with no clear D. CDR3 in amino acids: CASSPRSGNTIYF. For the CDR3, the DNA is TGTGCCAGCAGCCCCAGGTCTGGAAACACCATATATTTT.